The clone carrying this T cell receptor (beta chain) has just a few counts. The antigen remains undetermined. This same CDR3 is encoded by further DNA sequences in the sample. These data come from a study of shared clonotypes between healthy human individuals. Whole-study context: Serving as donors were two women and a few men, whose ages spanned 18 to 49. Each donor's CD8 memory used one plate, CD8 naive two, each CD4 subset three. General observations from the study: There were few donors, and this limited the genetic and exposure-history diversity represented.

CDR3 length: 15 residues. The trim removed 0 bases at V and 3 bases at J, leaving 3 bases unmatched. From germline, CDR1 is MNHEY and CDR2 SVGAGI. As originally analysed: Filtering differed since immunoSEQ provided only junctions, with no quality scores. Sequenced by immunoSEQ multiplex PCR; TCRdb stores in-frame clones only, minus some. Clonal size and the V and J genes are those of that table, whereas D and trimming came from the DNA. The sample lists more than 2 million clones; approximately 94% were seen once. The sequence derives from a man between 18 and 29 years old in good health. Material: naive CD4+ T cells sorted from blood. Subset of the sample: CD45RA+ positively selected. J is TRBJ2-7 and V is TRBV6-5; 9 bases agree with TRBD1. As DNA, the CDR3 is TGTGCCAGCAGTTACTCGAACAGGGGGCTCTACGAGCAGTACTTC. Residues: CASSYSNRGLYEQYF.